This TCR beta chain stems from a study of PD-L1 blockade in urothelial cancer. Generated by immunoSEQ multiplex PCR, the TCRdb table keeps only in-frame clones and is missing some. The sample lists some 52,000 clones, approximately 84% occurring once. CDR3 length equals 11 residues. V lost 6 bases, J lost 7 bases, and 1 base stayed unmatched. The V gene's germline CDR1 is MNHEY and CDR2 SVGAGI. This TCR came from a middle-aged man with urothelial cancer. The genes are TRBV6-5 and TRBJ1-1, with 8 bases that match TRBD1. The sample consisted of PBMCs, taken around atezolizumab (anti-PD-L1) treatment. CDR3 in amino acids: CASRGQGEAFF. The CDR3 nucleotides read TGTGCCAGCAGAGGACAGGGTGAAGCTTTCTTT.